Each of the 27 T cell receptor beta chains below was sequenced from the same sample in a study of cytomegalovirus exposure and HLA in healthy donors. Profiled with immunoSEQ multiplex PCR; TCRdb holds only in-frame clones, not every one. The sample has 200,000 to 250,000 clones, about 88% seen once. The sequenced sample consisted of PBMCs. Every receptor here comes from a man aged 18 to 29 in good health and CMV-seropositive.

J is TRBJ1-2 and V is TRBV18; 10 bases map to TRBD1. V lost 0 bases to trimming and J lost 4 bases; unmatched junction nucleotides: 5. CDR3 length: 16 amino acids. The germline gives CDR1 KGHSH, CDR2 LQKENI. Written as DNA, the CDR3 is TGTGCCAGCTCACCACCCGGACAGGGGGTGAGCTATGGCTACACCTTC. Translation gives CASSPPGQGVSYGYTF.

The chain joins TRBV30 to TRBJ1-1; perhaps TRBD1 as D (6 bases). This CDR3 comprises 13 residues. The V end lost 0 bases, the J end lost 11 bases, and 16 bases lay between the germline ends. Germline-derived CDR1 and CDR2 are GTSNPN and SVGIG (reference sequence). CDR3 bases: TGTGCCTGGAGTGTAGGGGTGGGGGCGAGGGCTTTCTTT. Amino acids: CAWSVGVGARAFF.

This clone was counted between two and nine times. This chain uses TRBV30 with TRBJ1-2; D ambiguous. The V gene lost 1 base and the J gene lost 6 bases, with 6 bases spanning the gap. Germline V gene data show CDR1 as GTSNPN and CDR2 as SVGIG (reference sequence). The CDR3 loop spans 11 amino acids. As DNA, the CDR3 is TGTGCCTGGAGTGGACCGGATGGCTACACCTTC. It yields the protein CAWSGPDGYTF.

The chain recombines TRBV27 with TRBJ2-3; TRBD2 matches 7 bases. V lost 8 bases, J lost 2 bases, and 13 bases stayed unmatched. This CDR3 has 16 amino acids. The germline CDR1 and CDR2 sequences are MNHEY and SMNVEV (reference sequence). The CDR3 DNA follows: TGTGCCAGCGGGGGGGACGGGGCACTACTCACAGATACGCAGTATTTT. It yields the protein CASGGDGALLTDTQYF.

V gene TRBV27 combines with J gene TRBJ1-1; D remains unclear. The CDR3 runs 13 residues. CDR1 is MNHEY and CDR2 is SMNVEV in the germline V gene (reference sequence). Trimming shortened V by 3 bases and J by 8 bases, and 13 bases separated the two germline ends. The CDR3 is CASSFTTSGEAFF. Here the CDR3 DNA reads TGTGCCAGCAGTTTTACCACCTCGGGGGAAGCTTTCTTT.

The chain carries TRBV14 and TRBJ2-3; D not resolved. Trimming took off 4 bases at V and 6 bases at J, with 11 bases between the two ends. This CDR3 is built from 13 residues. The germline CDR1 and CDR2 sequences are SGHDN and FVKESK. CDR3 DNA: TGTGCCAGCAGCCGGCTACTACCGGATACGCAGTATTTT. Protein product: CASSRLLPDTQYF.

Here the CDR3 reads CASSVNGYEQYF. CDR3 nucleotide sequence: TGTGCCAGCAGTGTAAACGGCTACGAGCAGTACTTC. V and J are TRBV6-1 and TRBJ2-7; no firm D call. The germline CDR1 and CDR2 sequences are MNHNS and SASEGT. V was clipped by 4 bases and J by 3 bases, with 7 bases between them. The CDR3 has 12 amino acids.

The gene calls are TRBV7-6 and TRBJ2-5, with no clear D. The CDR3 is made up of 13 amino acids. Per the germline V gene, CDR1 is SGHVS and CDR2 is FNYEAQ. V lost 1 base and J lost 1, with 4 bases in between. The CDR3 region is CASSLGSQETQYF. CDR3 DNA sequence: TGTGCCAGCAGCTTAGGCAGCCAAGAGACCCAGTACTTC.

Only one count was recorded for this clone. V and J are TRBV5-1 and TRBJ1-2, with TRBD1 matching over 7 bases. Trimming at V came to 4 bases and at J to 0 bases, leaving 9 bases not matched to a gene. The CDR3 sequence is 16 residues long. Germline-derived CDR1 and CDR2 are SGHRS and YFSETQ. CDR3 residues: CASSPLPTGSNYGYTF. The CDR3 DNA is TGCGCCAGCAGCCCTCTCCCGACAGGGTCTAACTATGGCTACACCTTC.

The CDR3 sequence is CASNRLVRGLDEQFF. As DNA, the CDR3 is TGTGCCAGCAACCGACTGGTTCGGGGGTTGGATGAGCAGTTCTTC. The chain joins TRBV2 to TRBJ2-1, with D possibly matching TRBD2 (6 bases). This CDR3 contains 15 residues. Germline loops: CDR1 SNHLY, CDR2 FYNNEI. Trimming stripped 7 bases from V and 8 bases from J, with 21 bases between.

This chain uses TRBV28 with TRBJ1-2; D not resolved. This CDR3 region has 17 residues. The ends were cut back, 2 bases at V and 0 bases at J, with 16 bases in the middle. Germline CDR1 is MDHEN and CDR2 is SYDVKM. CDR3 region: CASSLAHSGAANYGYTF. CDR3 in DNA: TGTGCCAGCAGTTTAGCTCACAGCGGAGCCGCTAACTATGGCTACACCTTC.

This chain links TRBV23-1 with TRBJ2-6; 12 bases match TRBD1. Being an ORF, TRBV23-1 has a function that is uncertain. Unmatched junction bases numbered 1, after V lost 8 bases and J lost 2 bases. The CDR3 extends over 15 amino acids. CDR3 protein: CASGTGGAGANVLTF. The CDR3 coding sequence is TGCGCCAGCGGGACAGGGGGCGCTGGGGCCAACGTCCTGACTTTC.

The gene calls are TRBV7-9 and TRBJ2-1; TRBD2 matches 9 bases. The CDR3 consists of 15 residues. Germline assignment: CDR1 SEHNR and CDR2 FQNEAQ (reference sequence). The trim removed 5 bases at V and 1 base at J, leaving 3 bases unmatched. CDR3 sequence (DNA): TGTGCCAGCAGCACTAGCGGGTATTCCTACAATGAGCAGTTCTTC. Encoded protein: CASSTSGYSYNEQFF.

V gene TRBV5-1 combines with J gene TRBJ2-1; 10 bases agree with TRBD2. Germline assignment: CDR1 SGHRS and CDR2 YFSETQ. The junction had 3 bases not matched to a gene; V was cut back by 3 bases and J by 0 bases. The CDR3 runs 16 residues. CDR3 nucleotides: TGCGCCAGCAGCTCCTTAGCGGGAGGCTCCTACAATGAGCAGTTCTTC. It yields the protein CASSSLAGGSYNEQFF.

The chain carries TRBV28 and TRBJ1-2; D is undetermined. Germline CDR1 and CDR2: MDHEN and SYDVKM. The CDR3 extends over 11 amino acids. V shed 6 bases and J shed 5 bases, with 7 bases lying between them. The CDR3 sequence is CASRKLYGYTF. The CDR3 DNA follows: TGTGCCAGCAGGAAGTTATATGGCTACACCTTC.

This clone was detected once. The genes are TRBV27 and TRBJ1-2; 8 bases match TRBD1. The CDR3 is 16 residues long. The V segment lost 4 bases and the J segment 4 bases; nucleotides outside the gene matches: 11. Germline V CDR1 and CDR2: MNHEY, SMNVEV (reference sequence). The DNA for the CDR3 is TGTGCCAGCAGTTCCGCCCAGGGGGCCAGGGGCTATGGCTACACCTTC. Its translation is CASSSAQGARGYGYTF.

The chain recombines TRBV5-4 with TRBJ2-1, with 14 positions matching TRBD2. CDR3 length equals 15 residues. Losses at the gene ends were 4 bases for V and 8 bases for J; bases not matched to a gene: 5. Germline lookup yields CDR1 SGHNT and CDR2 YYREEE (reference sequence). CDR3 sequence: CASSAGLAGEYEQFF. The CDR3 DNA follows: TGTGCCAGCAGCGCGGGACTAGCGGGAGAATATGAGCAGTTCTTC.

This sequence joins TRBV9 and TRBJ2-1; D perhaps matches TRBD1 (5 bases). With 2 bases removed from V and 8 bases from J, the gap between germline ends came to 8 bases. The germline V gene has CDR1 SGDLS and CDR2 YYNGEE. This CDR3 is 12 amino acids long. CDR3 region: CASSVRVDEQFF. The CDR3 region has the DNA TGTGCCAGCAGCGTCAGGGTGGATGAGCAGTTCTTC. Complete variable domain (other parts from reference TRBV9 and TRBJ2-1): DSGVTQTPKHLITATGQRVTLRCSPRSGDLSVYWYQQSLDQGLQFLIQYYNGEERAKGNILERFSAQQFPDLHSELNLSSLELGDSALYFCASSVRVDEQFFGPGTRLTVL.

This chain connects TRBV10-3 to TRBJ2-7; D gene uncertain. Trimming pared 4 bases from V and 1 base from J, leaving 5 bases between. The CDR3 is 12 residues long. In germline, CDR1 is ENHRY, CDR2 SYGVKD. CDR3 DNA sequence: TGTGCCATCAGTGTGGTTTCCTACGAGCAGTACTTC. Amino acids: CAISVVSYEQYF.

This rearrangement joins TRBV28 to TRBJ2-3; D is perhaps TRBD1 (5 bases). The V gene's germline CDR1 is MDHEN and CDR2 SYDVKM. V gave up 4 bases and J gave up 2 bases, with 7 bases separating them. CDR3 length: 13 amino acids. The chain's CDR3 is CASSWTITDTQYF. In nucleotides, the CDR3 is TGTGCCAGCAGTTGGACAATCACAGATACGCAGTATTTT.

The genes are TRBV4-1 and TRBJ2-7; D remains ambiguous. The V end was cut by 0 bases, the J end by 5 bases, with 11 bases between. Per the germline V gene, CDR1 is MGHRA and CDR2 is YSYEKL. There are 14 residues in the CDR3. The CDR3 DNA reads as TGCGCCAGCAGCCAAGACGGCGGTGCCGACGAGCAGTACTTC. Translated: CASSQDGGADEQYF.

This clone was recorded once. The rearrangement uses TRBV27 and TRBJ2-5; maybe TRBD2 (6 bases). Germline V gene lookup returns CDR1 MNHEY and CDR2 SMNVEV (reference sequence). The CDR3 has 14 residues. V was shortened by 4 bases and J by 5 bases, with 14 bases between the two germline ends. The CDR3 is CASSWRRGRETQYF. DNA of the CDR3: TGTGCCAGCAGTTGGAGGAGGGGAAGGGAGACCCAGTACTTC.

This chain joins TRBV7-8 and TRBJ2-1; D gene ambiguous. V was cut by 5 bases and J by 7 bases, with 9 bases left in between. Germline V gene sequence: CDR1 SGHVS, CDR2 FQNEAQ. The CDR3 covers 12 residues. CDR3 DNA sequence: TGTGCCAGCAGCCGTCTTAGGAATGAGCAGTTCTTC. As protein: CASSRLRNEQFF. The full variable domain, with the rest looked up from reference TRBV7-8 and TRBJ2-1, is GAGVSQSPRYKVAKRGQDVALRCDPISGHVSLFWYQQALGQGPEFLTYFQNEAQLDKSGLPSDRFFAERPEGSVSTLKIQRTQQEDSAVYLCASSRLRNEQFFGPGTRLTVL.

The V gene is TRBV7-9, the J gene TRBJ2-7; 8 nucleotides line up with TRBD1. The CDR3 contains 14 residues. Looked up from germline, CDR1 is SEHNR and CDR2 is FQNEAQ (reference sequence). V was pared by 3 bases and J by 1 base, with 2 bases of the junction left unmatched. The CDR3 reads CASSLDRVSYEQYF. The CDR3 DNA reads TGTGCCAGCAGCTTGGACAGGGTATCCTACGAGCAGTACTTC.

The rearrangement uses TRBV5-6 and TRBJ2-1; D is unresolved. Germline CDR1 is SGHDT and CDR2 is YYEEEE. There are 11 residues in the CDR3. The V and J ends lost 1 base and 8 bases respectively, with 4 bases between them. DNA of the CDR3: TGTGCCAGCAGCTTGAATTATGAGCAGTTCTTC. Amino acids: CASSLNYEQFF.

The chain joins TRBV6-1 to TRBJ1-1; TRBD1 might be the D (6 bases). CDR3 length: 14 amino acids. The V gene lost 6 bases and the J gene lost 4 bases, with 15 bases spanning the gap. Germline CDR1 MNHNS, CDR2 SASEGT. CDR3 loop: CASRSRTRGTEAFF. In nucleotides, the CDR3 is TGTGCCAGCAGATCCCGGACCAGGGGCACTGAAGCTTTCTTT.

The V gene is TRBV5-1, the J gene TRBJ1-2; TRBD1 matches at 8 bases. Trimming cost V 4 bases and J 4 bases; bases outside gene matches: 6. Germline lookup yields CDR1 SGHRS and CDR2 YFSETQ. CDR3 length: 14 amino acids. The chain's CDR3 is CASSGGQVGYGYTF. DNA for the CDR3: TGCGCCAGCAGCGGGGGACAGGTCGGCTATGGCTACACCTTC.